This T cell receptor beta chain was sequenced during a study of CD8+ T cells in alopecia areata. The study team obtained lesional scalp punch biopsies and peripheral blood from alopecia areata patients. RNA was extracted and reverse transcribed into cDNA as the sequencing template. Sequenced by immunoSEQ multiplex PCR; TCRdb stores in-frame clones only, minus some. The table includes tens of thousands of clones, about 45% detected once. Germline loops: CDR1 SGHTA, CDR2 FQGNSA. V gave up 0 bases and J gave up 2 bases; unmatched junction bases: 8. CDR3 length equals 17 residues. This TCR was sampled from a human donor with alopecia areata. The genes are TRBV7-2 and TRBJ2-7; 9 nucleotides align to TRBD1. Here the sequenced sample was CD8+ T cells sorted from blood, taken at week 0. CDR3 nucleotide sequence: TGTGCCAGCAGCTTAGCGTTGGGGACAGGGTTGACCTACGAGCAGTACTTC. Its translation is CASSLALGTGLTYEQYF.